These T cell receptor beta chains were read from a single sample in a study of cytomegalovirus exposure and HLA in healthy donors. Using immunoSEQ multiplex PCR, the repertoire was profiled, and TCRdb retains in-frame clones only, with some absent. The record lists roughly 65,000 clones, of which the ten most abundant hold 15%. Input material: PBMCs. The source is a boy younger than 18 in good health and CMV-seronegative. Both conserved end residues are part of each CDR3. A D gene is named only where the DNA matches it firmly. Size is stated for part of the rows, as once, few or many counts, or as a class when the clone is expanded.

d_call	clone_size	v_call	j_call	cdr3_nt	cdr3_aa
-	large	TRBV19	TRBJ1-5	TGTGCCAGTAGGGGAGGCAATCAGCCCCAGCATTTT	CASRGGNQPQHF
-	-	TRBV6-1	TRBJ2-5	TGTGCCTCATACGGGGGAGTGAAGACCCAGTACTTC	CASYGGVKTQYF
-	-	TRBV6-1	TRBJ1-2	TGTGCCAGCAGTACCCAGTCGAACTATGGCTACACCTTC	CASSTQSNYGYTF
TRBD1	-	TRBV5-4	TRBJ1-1	TGTGCCAGCACCCCTGGGGGACAGAGAAAAACTGAAGCTTTCTTT	CASTPGGQRKTEAFF
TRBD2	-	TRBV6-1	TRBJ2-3	TGTGCCAGCAGTGCGTCCCCGGGACTAGTTAAAACAGATACGCAGTATTTT	CASSASPGLVKTDTQYF
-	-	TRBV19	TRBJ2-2	TGTGCCAGTAGTATTATCACCGGGGAGCTGTTTTTT	CASSIITGELFF
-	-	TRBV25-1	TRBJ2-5	TGTGCCAGCAGTGAATCCCCGGGTGAGACCCAGTACTTC	CASSESPGETQYF
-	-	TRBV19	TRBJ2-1	TGTGCCAGTAGTACCCTTAGTGGGAGGCTCTACAATGAGCAGTTCTTC	CASSTLSGRLYNEQFF
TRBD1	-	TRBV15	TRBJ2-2	TGTGCCACCAGCAAAGTACAGGGGGCGAGTGAACCCGGGGAGCTGTTTTTT	CATSKVQGASEPGELFF
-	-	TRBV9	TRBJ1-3	TGTGCCAGCAGCGTAGTAGGAGGGACGGTCTCTGGAAACACCATATATTTT	CASSVVGGTVSGNTIYF
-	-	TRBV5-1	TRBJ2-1	TGCGCCAGCAGCCCTACCCCGGAGAGGGCCAATGAGCAGTTCTTC	CASSPTPERANEQFF
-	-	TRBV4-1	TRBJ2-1	TGCGCCAGCAGCCAAGCAGGGCAGGGGGGTCACAATGAGCAGTTCTTC	CASSQAGQGGHNEQFF
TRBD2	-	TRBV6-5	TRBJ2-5	TGTGCCAGCACCCCTTTAGCGGGCGAAGAGACCCAGTACTTC	CASTPLAGEETQYF
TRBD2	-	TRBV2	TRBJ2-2	TGTGCCAGCAGGGGACTAGCGGGGAACACCGGGGAGCTGTTTTTT	CASRGLAGNTGELFF
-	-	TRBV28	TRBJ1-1	TGTGCCAGCACTATGAGGAGGACTGAAGCTTTCTTT	CASTMRRTEAFF
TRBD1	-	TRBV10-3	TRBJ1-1	TGTGCCATCAGGGCACTACAGGGGGGGGACACTGAAGCTTTCTTT	CAIRALQGGDTEAFF
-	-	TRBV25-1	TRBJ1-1	TGTGCCAGCAGTGGGTCGGGGGGGGCTGAAGCTTTCTTT	CASSGSGGAEAFF
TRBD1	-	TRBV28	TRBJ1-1	TGTGCCAGCGTCGAATCCACAGGGGTGAACACTGAAGCTTTCTTT	CASVESTGVNTEAFF
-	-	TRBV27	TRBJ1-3	TGTGCCAGCAGTTTGGGTGGGGCAGGAAACACCATATATTTT	CASSLGGAGNTIYF
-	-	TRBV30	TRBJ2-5	TGTGCCTGGAGCGAAACGGTGTCAAAGGAGACCCAGTACTTC	CAWSETVSKETQYF
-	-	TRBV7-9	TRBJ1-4	TGTGCCAGCAGCTCAAATTCCGAAAAACTGTTTTTT	CASSSNSEKLFF
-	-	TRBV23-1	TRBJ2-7	TGCGCCAGCAGTCAATCTTGCCTGGGGAGGGGGACCTACGAGCAGTACTTC	CASSQSCLGRGTYEQYF
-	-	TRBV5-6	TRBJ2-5	TGTGCCAGCAGCTTGGGGACAGTCGATTGGACCCAGTACTTC	CASSLGTVDWTQYF
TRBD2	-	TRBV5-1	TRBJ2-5	TGCGCCAGCAGCCCCGGACTAGCGGGCACAGAGACCCAGTACTTC	CASSPGLAGTETQYF
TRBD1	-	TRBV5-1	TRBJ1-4	TGCGCCAGCAGCTTGCAGGGGGCTAATGAAAAACTGTTTTTT	CASSLQGANEKLFF
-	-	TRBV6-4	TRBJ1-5	TGTGCCAGTGTTACTTTTAAACAGGCTTGGGACAATCAGCCCCAGCATTTT	CASVTFKQAWDNQPQHF
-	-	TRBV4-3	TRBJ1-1	TGCGCCAGCAGCCAGGACACCATGAACACTGAAGCTTTCTTT	CASSQDTMNTEAFF
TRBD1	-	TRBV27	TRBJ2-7	TGTGCCAGCAGGAGGACAGGTGCCTACGAGCAGTACTTC	CASRRTGAYEQYF
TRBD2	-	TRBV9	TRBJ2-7	TGTGCCAGCAGCACCCTACGAGAGGGGGTGGTAGCGGGGTTCACCTACGAGCAGTACTTC	CASSTLREGVVAGFTYEQYF
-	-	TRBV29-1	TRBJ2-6	TGCAGCGTTCGAGCGCGACAGACAAGCTCTGGGGCCAACGTCCTGACTTTC	CSVRARQTSSGANVLTF
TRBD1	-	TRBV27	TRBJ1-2	TGTGCCAGCAGTGATACAGGGGTAAACTATGGCTACACCTTC	CASSDTGVNYGYTF
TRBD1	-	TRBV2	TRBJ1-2	TGTGCCAGCACACCGACAGGGGCTAACTATGGCTACACCTTC	CASTPTGANYGYTF
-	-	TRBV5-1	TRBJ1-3	TGCGCCAGCAGCGGGAGTGGGGGCCCTGGAAACACCATATATTTT	CASSGSGGPGNTIYF
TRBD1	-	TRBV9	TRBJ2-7	TGTGCCAGCAGCGTAGGTGGGGGACAGGGAGGTTACGAGCAGTACTTC	CASSVGGGQGGYEQYF
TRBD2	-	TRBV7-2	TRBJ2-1	TGTGCCAGCACCCTAGCGGGGGGGGATGAGCAGTTCTTC	CASTLAGGDEQFF
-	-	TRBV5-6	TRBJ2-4	TGTGCCAGCAGCCAATTACTAGAACTAAAAAACATTCAGTACTTC	CASSQLLELKNIQYF
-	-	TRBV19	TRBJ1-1	TGTGCCAGTAGTAGACAGACCATGAACACTGAAGCTTTCTTT	CASSRQTMNTEAFF
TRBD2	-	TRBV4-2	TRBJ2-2	TGTGCCAGCAGCCGACCCGGTATGAGCGGGAGGGGCGGGGAGCTGTTTTTT	CASSRPGMSGRGGELFF
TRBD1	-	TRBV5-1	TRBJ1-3	TGCGCCAGCAGCCCGGGACAGGGGAGGCTTAGGATATATTTT	CASSPGQGRLRIYF
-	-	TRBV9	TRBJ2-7	TGTGCCAGCAGCGTAGCAACGGGCGAGCAGTACTTC	CASSVATGEQYF
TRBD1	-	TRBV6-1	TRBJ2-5	TGTGCCAGCGAGAGGGCAGGGGGCAAAGAGACCCAGTACTTC	CASERAGGKETQYF
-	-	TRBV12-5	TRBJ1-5	TGTGCTACCTCAGGGGCCTATCAGCCCCAGCATTTT	CATSGAYQPQHF
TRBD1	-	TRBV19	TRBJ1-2	TGTGCCAGCGGACAGGCCTATGGCTACACCTTC	CASGQAYGYTF
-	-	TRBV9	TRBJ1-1	TGTGCCAGCAGCGGTAGCTCATTAACGATGAGGAACACTGAAGCTTTCTTT	CASSGSSLTMRNTEAFF
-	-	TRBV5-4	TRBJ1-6	TGTGCCAGCAGCTTGGCCGGGGGGGGCTATGGTTCACCCCTCCACTTT	CASSLAGGGYGSPLHF
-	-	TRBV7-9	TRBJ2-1	TGTGCCAGCACCTACGGGGGCAATGAGCAGTTCTTC	CASTYGGNEQFF
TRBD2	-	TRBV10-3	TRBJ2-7	TGTGCCATCAGTGAGGCTAGCGGATCCTACGAGCAGTACTTC	CAISEASGSYEQYF
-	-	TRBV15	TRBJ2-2	TGTGCCACCAGCAGAAGCGCCCCGCAGGAGCTGTTTTTT	CATSRSAPQELFF
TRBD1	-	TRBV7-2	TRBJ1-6	TGTGCCAGCAGAGGCCAGGGGGCAACGTCCCTCCACTTT	CASRGQGATSLHF
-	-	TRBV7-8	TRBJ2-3	TGTGCCAGCAGCTTAGCGGTATTTCGCGGAAGCACAGATACGCAGTATTTT	CASSLAVFRGSTDTQYF
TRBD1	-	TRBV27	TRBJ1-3	TGTGCCAGCAGTCCACTACAACGGACAGGCTCTGGAAACACCATATATTTT	CASSPLQRTGSGNTIYF
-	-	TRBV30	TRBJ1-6	TGTGCTTGGAGGGAGTATAATTCACCCCTCCACTTT	CAWREYNSPLHF
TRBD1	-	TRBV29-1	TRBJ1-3	TGCAGCGTCGTAGTTTCGACAGGGATGTCTGGAAACACCATATATTTT	CSVVVSTGMSGNTIYF
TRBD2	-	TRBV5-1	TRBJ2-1	TGCGCCAGCAGCGGAGTCCAGCGGGGGAATGAGCAGTTCTTC	CASSGVQRGNEQFF
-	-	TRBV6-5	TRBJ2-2	TGTGCCAGCAGGCTCAGGGCCACCGGGGAGCTGTTTTTT	CASRLRATGELFF
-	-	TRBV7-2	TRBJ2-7	TGTGCCAGCAGCATAGGGGGCGGGATTCCCGAGCAGTACTTC	CASSIGGGIPEQYF
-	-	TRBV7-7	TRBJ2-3	TGTGCCAGCAGCTTAAACGGGGTTCCCACAGATACGCAGTATTTT	CASSLNGVPTDTQYF